The 25 T cell receptor beta chains below all came from one sample that was sequenced in a study of blood T cell repertoires in COVID-19 (dated by TCRdb to the early 2020s). Library construction relied on the immunoSEQ multiplex PCR assay. TCRdb obtained this table from immuneACCESS and retained in-frame rearrangements with V and J assigned. These tables miss some clones; where compared with another copy, unresolved V genes account for less than half of the shortfall, and the remainder is unexplained. The sample has 150,000 to 250,000 clones on record, about 80% of them singletons. The leading ten clones occupy 7% to 9% of the sample. The specimen sequenced was PBMCs or T cells enriched from blood (not recorded which). All receptors derive from a man in his forties who had recovered from COVID-19.

Comment on this clone: The junction shows a germline mismatch at one end, possibly a read error. The genes are TRBV6-1 and TRBJ1-2, with no clear D. Germline loops: CDR1 MNHNS, CDR2 SASEGT. This CDR3 spans 13 amino acids. The CDR3, as DNA: TGTGCCAGCAGTGAACTACCATCGAACCCCTTATACTTC. The encoded protein is CASSELPSNPLYF.

The chain uses TRBV19 and TRBJ2-7, with 9 bases that match TRBD1. Germline CDR1 reads LNHDA; CDR2 reads SQIVND (reference sequence). The CDR3 runs to 14 residues. After removal of 4 bases from V and 5 bases from J, the junction contained 6 bases not matched to a gene. CDR3 in amino acids: CASSTPGQGHEQYF. CDR3 nucleotides: TGTGCCAGTAGTACGCCGGGACAGGGCCACGAGCAGTACTTC.

This chain links TRBV18 with TRBJ1-2; D remains unclear. The CDR3 totals 13 residues. Germline V CDR1 and CDR2: KGHSH, LQKENI. The V end lost 2 bases, the J end lost 12 bases, and 16 bases lay between the germline ends. The DNA of the CDR3 is TGTGCCAGCTCACCAAACACCCGGGGAGAACACACCTTC. Protein sequence: CASSPNTRGEHTF. Looking up the rest from reference TRBV18 and TRBJ1-2 gives the full variable domain: NAGVMQNPRHLVRRRGQEARLRCSPMKGHSHVYWYRQLPEEGLKFMVYLQKENIIDESGMPKERFSAEFPKEGPSILRIQQVVRGDSAAYFCASSPNTRGEHTFGSGTRLTVV.

This chain links TRBV5-1 with TRBJ1-1; 7 nucleotides line up with TRBD1. Germline loops: CDR1 SGHRS, CDR2 YFSETQ. This CDR3 has 15 residues. V dropped 5 bases and J dropped 6; count of bases not matched to a gene: 13. CDR3 amino acids: CASSLTGQVNSEAFF. The CDR3 DNA follows: TGCGCCAGCAGTCTGACAGGACAGGTTAATTCTGAAGCTTTCTTT.

The V and J genes are TRBV2 and TRBJ1-5; D remains ambiguous. Germline V gene sequence: CDR1 SNHLY, CDR2 FYNNEI. Trimming took off 2 bases at V and 5 bases at J, with 22 bases between the two ends. The CDR3 is 18 residues long. CDR3 bases: TGTGCCAGCAGTGAAATGGAGGAGATCTCCTTCTTATATCAGCCCCAGCATTTT. Protein product: CASSEMEEISFLYQPQHF.

The rearrangement links TRBV10-3 to TRBJ2-2; 9 nucleotides agree with TRBD1. The CDR3 spans 15 residues. Germline V lookup: CDR1 ENHRY, CDR2 SYGVKD. After removal of 3 bases from V and 6 bases from J, the junction contained 5 bases not matched to a gene. CDR3 in amino acids: CAISDRGQGPGELFF. The DNA for the CDR3 is TGTGCCATCAGTGATCGGGGACAGGGACCCGGGGAGCTGTTTTTT.

The chain has TRBV7-9 and TRBJ1-3; D perhaps matches TRBD1 (6 bases). Germline V gives CDR1 SEHNR, CDR2 FQNEAQ (reference sequence). This CDR3 is built from 14 residues. V dropped 5 bases and J dropped 2 bases, with 10 bases sitting between them. The DNA of the CDR3 is TGTGCCAGCAGCCAATCAGGGGCTGGAAACACCATATATTTT. Encoded protein: CASSQSGAGNTIYF.

This clone was recorded a few times. J is TRBJ2-3 and V is TRBV7-9; D not certain. The germline V gene has CDR1 SEHNR and CDR2 FQNEAQ (reference sequence). The CDR3 consists of 13 residues. V was shortened by 7 bases and J by 2 bases, with 10 bases between the two germline ends. Written as DNA, the CDR3 is TGTGCCAGCACCTTTCTCGTCACAGATACGCAGTATTTT. Its protein product is CASTFLVTDTQYF.

The CDR3 reads CASSLVSADTQYF. The DNA of the CDR3 is TGTGCCAGCAGCTTGGTTAGTGCAGATACGCAGTATTTT. The chain couples TRBV5-4 to TRBJ2-3; no clear D. Trimming took off 0 bases at V and 4 bases at J, with 6 bases between the two ends. This CDR3 contains 13 residues. The V gene's germline CDR1 is SGHNT and CDR2 YYREEE (reference sequence).

The chain has TRBV5-6 and TRBJ1-1; 7 bases match TRBD1. This CDR3 has 16 amino acids. Germline trimming cut 3 bases from V and 1 base from J; bases unmatched to any gene: 9. From germline, CDR1 is SGHDT and CDR2 YYEEEE. CDR3 DNA: TGTGCCAGCAGCTACCTGACAGGGCTATCGAACACTGAAGCTTTCTTT. This translates into CASSYLTGLSNTEAFF.

This chain joins TRBV4-2 and TRBJ2-5; TRBD2 matches 8 bases. The trim removed 1 base at V and 5 bases at J, leaving 9 bases unmatched. The CDR3 has 16 amino acids. CDR1 is LGHNA and CDR2 is YNFKEQ in the germline V gene. This CDR3 is CASSQGRGGGRETQYF. DNA of the CDR3: TGTGCCAGCAGCCAAGGCCGGGGAGGCGGGAGGGAGACCCAGTACTTC.

V usage is TRBV5-6 and J usage is TRBJ1-5, with 9 nucleotides matching TRBD1. This CDR3 has 15 amino acids. Germline V gene sequence: CDR1 SGHDT, CDR2 YYEEEE. V lost 3 bases and J lost 4; bases outside the gene matches: 5. This CDR3 is CASSSWTGVNQPQHF. CDR3 sequence (DNA): TGTGCCAGCAGCTCCTGGACAGGGGTGAATCAGCCCCAGCATTTT.

The V and J genes are TRBV29-1 and TRBJ1-5; 8 nucleotides match TRBD1. This CDR3 region has 13 residues. In germline, CDR1 is SQVTM, CDR2 ANQGSEA. The V and J ends lost 4 bases and 6 bases, in that order; junction bases with no gene match: 5. The CDR3 bases are TGCAGCGTTGCGGACAGGGCAGGTCAGCCCCAGCATTTT. Translated, it gives CSVADRAGQPQHF.

The chain carries TRBV6-1 and TRBJ1-6; D gene uncertain. V lost 2 bases, J lost 4 bases, and 18 bases lay in between. Germline CDR1 reads MNHNS; CDR2 reads SASEGT. This CDR3 comprises 18 residues. The DNA for the CDR3 is TGTGCCAGCAGTGAAACTCTGCTCAGGAACGATTATAATTCACCCCTCCACTTT. This encodes CASSETLLRNDYNSPLHF.

V is TRBV24-1 and J is TRBJ1-4, with TRBD1 identical over 8 bases. This CDR3 spans 15 amino acids. CDR1 is KGHDR, CDR2 SFDVKD, per germline. Losses at the gene ends were 4 bases for V and 8 bases for J; bases not matched to a gene: 8. The CDR3 nucleotides are TGTGCCACCAGTGAGCACGGGACAGGCGGGGAAAAACTGTTTTTT. The encoded protein is CATSEHGTGGEKLFF.

The rearrangement links TRBV15 to TRBJ1-2; D is unresolved. The length of the CDR3 is 14 residues. V shed 0 bases and J shed 10 bases, with 15 bases lying between them. The V gene's germline CDR1 is LNHNV and CDR2 YYDKDF (reference sequence). CDR3 bases: TGTGCCACCAGCAGAGATCTAAGTGCCCGCTACTACACCTTC. It is translated as CATSRDLSARYYTF.

V usage is TRBV28 and J usage is TRBJ1-3; TRBD1 matches at 7 bases. The CDR3 has 13 residues. J lost 4 bases, V lost 9 bases, and 6 bases had no gene match. Germline CDR1 MDHEN, CDR2 SYDVKM. The CDR3 DNA is TGTGCCAGTTCAGGGGGTTTAGGAAACACCATATATTTT. Translated: CASSGGLGNTIYF.

This chain joins TRBV3-1 (or the pseudogene TRBV3-2) and TRBJ1-3, with TRBD1 matching over 8 bases. Losses at the gene ends were 2 bases for V and 1 base for J; bases not matched to a gene: 1. CDR1 and CDR2 from the germline V gene are LGHDT and YNNKEL (reference sequence). The CDR3 length is 15 residues. As DNA, the CDR3 is TGTGCCAGCAGCCAACGACAGGGGTCTGGAAACACCATATATTTT. Translated: CASSQRQGSGNTIYF.

This clone has more than one count but fewer than ten. The CDR3 is CASSLGGQGGFEKLFF. CDR3 nucleotide sequence: TGTGCCAGCAGCTTAGGAGGCCAGGGAGGGTTCGAAAAACTGTTTTTT. The V call is TRBV13, the J call TRBJ1-4; D may be TRBD1 (5 bases). With 0 bases removed from V and 8 bases from J, the gap between germline ends came to 16 bases. CDR3 length equals 16 residues. Germline V gene lookup returns CDR1 PRHDT and CDR2 FYEKMQ (reference sequence). Full variable domain (rest looked up from reference TRBV13 and TRBJ1-4): AAGVIQSPRHLIKEKRETATLKCYPIPRHDTVYWYQQGPGQDPQFLISFYEKMQSDKGSIPDRFSAQQFSDYHSELNMSSLELGDSALYFCASSLGGQGGFEKLFFGSGTQLSVL.

The chain uses TRBV5-1 and TRBJ1-1, with TRBD1 as a possible D gene (5 bases). The CDR3 sequence is 16 residues long. CDR1 and CDR2 from the germline V gene are SGHRS and YFSETQ. V gave up 0 bases and J gave up 4 bases, with 16 bases separating them. The CDR3 DNA follows: TGCGCCAGCAGCTTGGCGGGGGTAAGGGGAGGCACTGAAGCTTTCTTT. It specifies CASSLAGVRGGTEAFF.

The V call is TRBV5-1, the J call TRBJ2-7; 7 bases align to TRBD1. The CDR3 is 13 residues long. The germline V gene has CDR1 SGHRS and CDR2 YFSETQ. The V and J ends lost 2 bases and 5 bases, in that order; junction bases with no gene match: 4. DNA of the CDR3: TGCGCCAGCAGCTTAACTACAGGGGACGAGCAGTACTTC. Translating it yields CASSLTTGDEQYF. Variable domain in full (rest from reference TRBV5-1 and TRBJ2-7): KAGVTQTPRYLIKTRGQQVTLSCSPISGHRSVSWYQQTPGQGLQFLFEYFSETQRNKGNFPGRFSGRQFSNSRSEMNVSTLELGDSALYLCASSLTTGDEQYFGPGTRLTVT.

The chain has TRBV15 and TRBJ1-2, with D possibly TRBD1 on 6 matching bases. Germline lookup yields CDR1 LNHNV and CDR2 YYDKDF (reference sequence). This CDR3 comprises 16 residues. Trimming removed 1 base at V and 8 bases at J, with 20 bases between. The CDR3 DNA reads as TGTGCCACCAGCAGAGCCCGGGACAACCTTTCTCAGGGCTACACCTTC. It specifies CATSRARDNLSQGYTF.

This clone was recorded once. The chain carries TRBV6-5 and TRBJ1-4, with 9 nucleotides matching TRBD1. V shed 0 bases and J 5 bases; nucleotides not matched to a gene: 1. This CDR3 comprises 15 residues. CDR1 and CDR2 (germline): MNHEY, SVGAGI. The CDR3, as DNA: TGTGCCAGCAGTTACTCGGGACAGGGAAATGAAAAACTGTTTTTT. It yields the protein CASSYSGQGNEKLFF.

The V gene is TRBV23-1, the J gene TRBJ1-4, with no clear D. TRBV23-1 carries the ORF label, with uncertain function. The V end lost 3 bases, the J end lost 3 bases, and 17 bases lay between the germline ends. This CDR3 has 17 amino acids. The CDR3, as DNA: TGCGCCAGCAGTCACAGTGACGGGAGGGCACCTAATGAAAAACTGTTTTTT. Encoded protein: CASSHSDGRAPNEKLFF.

This clone was counted between two and nine times. The chain is built from TRBV20-1 and TRBJ2-2; possibly TRBD1 for D (6 bases). Germline V gene sequence: CDR1 DFQATT, CDR2 SNEGSKA (reference sequence). Trimming took off 3 bases at V and 0 bases at J, with 11 bases between the two ends. CDR3 size: 15 residues. The CDR3 DNA is TGCAGTGCTAGTGCCGGGACAACGAACACCGGGGAGCTGTTTTTT. It specifies CSASAGTTNTGELFF.